This T cell receptor beta chain was found in a study of blood T cell repertoires in COVID-19. Sequencing used immunoSEQ multiplex PCR; TCRdb keeps in-frame clones, though not all of them. Here the sample spans some 450,000 clones, roughly 88% being singletons. The CDR3 is 11 amino acids. Per the germline V gene, CDR1 is MNHNY and CDR2 is SVGAGI (reference sequence). The V end lost 6 bases, the J end lost 9 bases, and 12 bases lay between the germline ends. The sequencing sample was made of peripheral blood. V and J are TRBV6-6 and TRBJ2-7; D is uncertain. The receptor comes from a woman aged 50 to 60 with COVID-19, enrolled during active disease. DNA for the CDR3: TGTGCCAGCAGCCCCGGGTTGGGGCAGTACTTC. Residues: CASSPGLGQYF.